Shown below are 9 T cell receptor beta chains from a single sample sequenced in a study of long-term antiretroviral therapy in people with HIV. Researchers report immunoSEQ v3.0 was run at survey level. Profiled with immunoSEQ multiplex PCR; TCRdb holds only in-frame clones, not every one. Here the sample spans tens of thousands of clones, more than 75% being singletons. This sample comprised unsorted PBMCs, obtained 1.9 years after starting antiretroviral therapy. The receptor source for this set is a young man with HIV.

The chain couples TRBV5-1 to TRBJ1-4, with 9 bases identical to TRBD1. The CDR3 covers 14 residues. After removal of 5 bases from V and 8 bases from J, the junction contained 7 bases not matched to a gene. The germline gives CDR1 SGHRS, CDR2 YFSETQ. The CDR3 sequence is CASREQGAREKLFF. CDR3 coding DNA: TGCGCCAGCAGGGAACAGGGGGCGCGCGAAAAACTGTTTTTT.

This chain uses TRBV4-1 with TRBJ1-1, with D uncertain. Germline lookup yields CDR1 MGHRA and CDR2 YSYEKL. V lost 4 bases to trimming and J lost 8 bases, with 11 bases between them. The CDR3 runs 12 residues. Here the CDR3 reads CASSRDRQEAFF. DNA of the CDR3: TGCGCCAGCAGCCGCGATAGGCAGGAAGCTTTCTTT.

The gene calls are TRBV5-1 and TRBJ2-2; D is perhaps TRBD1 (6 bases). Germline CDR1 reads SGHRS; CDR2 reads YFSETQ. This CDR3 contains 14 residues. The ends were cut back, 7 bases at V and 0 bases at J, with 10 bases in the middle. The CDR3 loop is CASGGPTNTGELFF. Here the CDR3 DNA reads TGCGCCAGCGGGGGCCCAACGAACACCGGGGAGCTGTTTTTT.

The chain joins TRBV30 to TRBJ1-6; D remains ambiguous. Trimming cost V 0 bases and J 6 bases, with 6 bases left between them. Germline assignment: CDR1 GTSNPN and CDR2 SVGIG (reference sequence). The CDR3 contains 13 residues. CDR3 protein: CAWSVGSNSPLHF. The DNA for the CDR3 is TGTGCCTGGAGTGTAGGCAGTAATTCACCCCTCCACTTT. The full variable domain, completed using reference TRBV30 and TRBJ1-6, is SQTIHQWPATLVQPVGSPLSLECTVEGTSNPNLYWYRQAAGRGLQLLFYSVGIGQISSEVPQNLSASRPQDRQFILSSKKLLLSDSGFYLCAWSVGSNSPLHFGNGTRLTVT.

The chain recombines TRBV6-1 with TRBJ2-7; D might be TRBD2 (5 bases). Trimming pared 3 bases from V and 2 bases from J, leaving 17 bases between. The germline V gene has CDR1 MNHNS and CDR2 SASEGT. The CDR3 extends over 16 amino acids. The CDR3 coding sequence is TGTGCCAGCAGTGACCGTTTCCGGGGTGGTACCTACGAGCAGTACTTC. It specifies CASSDRFRGGTYEQYF.

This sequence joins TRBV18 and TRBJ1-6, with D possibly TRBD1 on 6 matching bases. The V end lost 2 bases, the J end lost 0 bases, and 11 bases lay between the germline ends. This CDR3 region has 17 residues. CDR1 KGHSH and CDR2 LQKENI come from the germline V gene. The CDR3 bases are TGTGCCAGCTCACCAAGCCAGGGGAGCTCCTATAATTCACCCCTCCACTTT. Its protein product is CASSPSQGSSYNSPLHF.

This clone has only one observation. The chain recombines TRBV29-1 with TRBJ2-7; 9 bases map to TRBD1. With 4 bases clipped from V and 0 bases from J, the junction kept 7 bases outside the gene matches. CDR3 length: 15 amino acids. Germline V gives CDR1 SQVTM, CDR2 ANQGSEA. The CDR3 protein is CSVAPGQGGSYEQYF. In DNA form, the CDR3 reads TGCAGCGTTGCACCGGGACAGGGAGGCTCCTACGAGCAGTACTTC.

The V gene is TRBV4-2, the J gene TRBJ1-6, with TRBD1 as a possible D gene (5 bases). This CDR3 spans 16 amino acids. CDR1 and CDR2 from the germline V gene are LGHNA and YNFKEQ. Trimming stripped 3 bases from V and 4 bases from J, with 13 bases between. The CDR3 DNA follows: TGTGCCAGCAGCCAGGGGATACAGGAATATAATTCACCCCTCCACTTT. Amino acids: CASSQGIQEYNSPLHF.

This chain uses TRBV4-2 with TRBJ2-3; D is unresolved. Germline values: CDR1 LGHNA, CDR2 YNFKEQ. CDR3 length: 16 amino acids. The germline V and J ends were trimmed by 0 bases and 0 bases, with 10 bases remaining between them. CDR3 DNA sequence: TGTGCCAGCAGCCAAGATAAGGTATCTAGCACAGATACGCAGTATTTT. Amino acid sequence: CASSQDKVSSTDTQYF.